This passage covers 21 T cell receptor beta chains from one sample sequenced in a study of cytomegalovirus exposure and HLA in healthy donors. A multiplex PCR was run with 60 Vbeta primers and 13 Jbeta primers. Method: immunoSEQ multiplex PCR; TCRdb's copy keeps in-frame clones and lacks some. This sample has about 94,000 clones, with roughly 80% found just once. Material for sequencing was PBMCs. The source is a human donor in good health.

The chain employs TRBV14 and TRBJ2-7, with D perhaps matching TRBD1 (6 bases). The germline V and J ends were trimmed by 0 bases and 2 bases, with 8 bases remaining between them. Looked up from germline, CDR1 is SGHDN and CDR2 is FVKESK. The CDR3 spans 14 residues. CDR3 bases: TGTGCCAGCAGCCAAGATTGGACAGCCTACGAGCAGTACTTC. Residues: CASSQDWTAYEQYF.

The DNA of the CDR3 is TGTGCCAGCAGCCAAGAGGCGACAGCCATCAATCAGCCCCAGCATTTT. Protein product: CASSQEATAINQPQHF. The rearrangement joins TRBV4-2 to TRBJ1-5; TRBD1 might be the D (5 bases). V was trimmed by 0 bases and J by 3 bases, leaving 12 bases between them. CDR3 length: 16 residues. Germline assignment: CDR1 LGHNA and CDR2 YNFKEQ.

V usage is TRBV7-8 and J usage is TRBJ2-7; tentatively, D is TRBD2 (6 bases). The V gene lost 5 bases and the J gene lost 1 base, with 12 bases spanning the gap. The CDR3 totals 14 residues. Germline CDR1 and CDR2: SGHVS and FQNEAQ. The DNA for the CDR3 is TGTGCCAGCAGCGCGAGGGAGGCATCCTACGAGCAGTACTTC. This encodes CASSAREASYEQYF. The full variable domain, with the rest looked up from reference TRBV7-8 and TRBJ2-7, is GAGVSQSPRYKVAKRGQDVALRCDPISGHVSLFWYQQALGQGPEFLTYFQNEAQLDKSGLPSDRFFAERPEGSVSTLKIQRTQQEDSAVYLCASSAREASYEQYFGPGTRLTVT.

Only one count was recorded for this clone. The genes are TRBV11-2 and TRBJ2-3; 8 positions agree with TRBD2. The ends lost 3 bases at V and 14 bases at J; junction bases unmatched: 7. The CDR3 runs to 12 residues. Germline CDR1 is SGHAT and CDR2 is FQNNGV. The DNA for the CDR3 is TGTGCCAGCAGCTTTCTGGGGAGCGGGGGGTATTTT. Residues: CASSFLGSGGYF.

This chain uses TRBV2 with TRBJ2-1, with a weak D call TRBD2 (6 bases). Germline CDR1 is SNHLY and CDR2 is FYNNEI. Between the trimmed V and J ends, which lost 0 bases and 8 bases, there was a span of 14 bases. The CDR3 extends over 15 amino acids. The CDR3 sequence is CASSEAPGGVDEQFF. The CDR3 DNA reads as TGTGCCAGCAGTGAAGCGCCGGGCGGGGTGGATGAGCAGTTCTTC.

The chain recombines TRBV25-1 with TRBJ1-2; D is perhaps TRBD1 (5 bases). The CDR3 runs to 11 residues. In germline, CDR1 is MGHDK, CDR2 SYGVNS. Trimming shortened V by 6 bases and J by 8 bases, and 10 bases separated the two germline ends. The CDR3: CASSQGRGYTF. Written as DNA, the CDR3 is TGTGCCAGCAGCCAGGGCCGAGGCTACACCTTC.

The rearrangement joins TRBV4-3 to TRBJ2-3, with a tentative D call TRBD2 (5 bases). V was shortened by 2 bases and J by 3 bases, with 12 bases between the two germline ends. There are 15 residues in the CDR3. Germline V lookup: CDR1 LGHNA, CDR2 YSLEER. The CDR3 bases are TGCGCCAGCAGCCAAATGGCGGAGGTTACAGATACGCAGTATTTT. This sequence encodes CASSQMAEVTDTQYF.

CDR3 protein: CSVGDTFNSPLHF. For the CDR3, the DNA is TGCAGCGTTGGCGACACGTTTAATTCACCCCTCCACTTT. This chain links TRBV29-1 with TRBJ1-6; no clear D. Trimming pared 4 bases from V and 6 bases from J, leaving 10 bases between. The CDR3 spans 13 residues. Looked up from germline, CDR1 is SQVTM and CDR2 is ANQGSEA.

The chain carries TRBV7-3 and TRBJ2-1, with TRBD1 matching 9 bases. With V trimmed by 2 bases and J by 9 bases, 5 bases remained unmatched. Germline CDR1 is SGHTA and CDR2 is FQGTGA. The CDR3 runs to 14 residues. The CDR3 nucleotides are TGTGCCAGCAGCTTAGGCGGGACAGGGCTTGAGCAGTTCTTC. Its translation: CASSLGGTGLEQFF.

This clone was seen only once. The chain combines TRBV10-3 with TRBJ1-5; D gene ambiguous. Germline values: CDR1 ENHRY, CDR2 SYGVKD. This CDR3 has 15 residues. Trimming removed 0 bases at V and 0 bases at J, with 6 bases between. The CDR3 DNA is TGTGCCATCAGTGAGTCACAGAATAGCAATCAGCCCCAGCATTTT. Its translation: CAISESQNSNQPQHF.

The chain has TRBV29-1 and TRBJ2-7, with 8 bases fitting TRBD2. Trimming at V came to 3 bases and at J to 2 bases, leaving 6 bases not matched to a gene. Germline CDR1 SQVTM, CDR2 ANQGSEA. This CDR3 comprises 14 residues. The CDR3, as DNA: TGCAGCGTTGACATTAGCGGGACCGCCTACGAGCAGTACTTC. It translates to CSVDISGTAYEQYF.

The J gene is TRBJ2-1, the V gene TRBV28, with D tentatively TRBD2 (6 bases). CDR1 and CDR2 from the germline V gene are MDHEN and SYDVKM. The CDR3 totals 17 residues. V shed 2 bases and J shed 3 bases, with 17 bases lying between them. This chain's CDR3 is CASSLGLGDSSYNEQFF. The DNA for the CDR3 is TGTGCCAGCAGTTTAGGGCTTGGGGACTCGAGCTACAATGAGCAGTTCTTC.

The V and J genes are TRBV19 and TRBJ1-5; 7 bases agree with TRBD1. V lost 5 bases to trimming and J lost 2 bases; unmatched junction nucleotides: 9. The CDR3 consists of 16 residues. The germline V gene encodes CDR1 LNHDA and CDR2 SQIVND (reference sequence). The DNA for the CDR3 is TGTGCCAGTAGTGACTTTACAGGGGTGGGCAATCAGCCCCAGCATTTT. Translating gives CASSDFTGVGNQPQHF.

This clone has a handful of counts. J is TRBJ1-2 and V is TRBV14, with D possibly being TRBD1 (6 bases). Germline V gives CDR1 SGHDN, CDR2 FVKESK. Trimming left V 4 bases short and J 4 bases short, with 10 bases between. This CDR3 is built from 13 residues. As DNA, the CDR3 is TGTGCCAGCAGCCGAACAGGGACCTATGGCTACACCTTC. It yields the protein CASSRTGTYGYTF.

The rearrangement links TRBV6-4 to TRBJ2-2, with 7 bases identical to TRBD1. V gave up 7 bases and J gave up 5 bases; unmatched junction bases: 10. CDR1 is MRHNA, CDR2 SNTAGT, per germline. This CDR3 has 15 amino acids. CDR3 nucleotides: TGTGCCAGCACGGAAACCGGGACAGCAACCGGGGAGCTGTTTTTT. Translation gives CASTETGTATGELFF.

The rearrangement joins TRBV19 to TRBJ2-7, with 9 bases fitting TRBD1. The junction had 3 bases not matched to a gene; V was cut back by 3 bases and J by 3 bases. The CDR3 runs 14 residues. The germline V gene has CDR1 LNHDA and CDR2 SQIVND (reference sequence). In DNA, the CDR3 is TGTGCCAGTAGTATTACAGGGGGCGACTACGAGCAGTACTTC. This sequence encodes CASSITGGDYEQYF.

The chain has TRBV4-2 and TRBJ1-4; 8 positions match TRBD1. There are 15 residues in the CDR3. Unmatched junction bases numbered 7, after V lost 4 bases and J lost 6 bases. Germline-derived CDR1 and CDR2 are LGHNA and YNFKEQ. CDR3 in DNA: TGTGCCAGCAGCCCCCGGGACAGGTGGGATGAAAAACTGTTTTTT. Residues: CASSPRDRWDEKLFF.

This clone was picked up a small number of times. The chain couples TRBV5-1 to TRBJ2-7, with 8 nucleotides matching TRBD1. V trimming: 4 bases; J trimming: 4 bases; junction bases outside the gene matches: 10. The CDR3 is 15 amino acids. Germline V lookup: CDR1 SGHRS, CDR2 YFSETQ. This CDR3 is CASSPGGGRRYEQYF. DNA for the CDR3: TGCGCCAGCAGCCCAGGGGGCGGAAGACGGTACGAGCAGTACTTC.

This clone appeared a single time. The rearrangement uses TRBV5-6 and TRBJ2-1, with TRBD2 matching over 11 bases. This CDR3 spans 17 amino acids. V shed 4 bases, J shed 3 bases, and the junction held 9 bases outside the gene matches. Germline CDR1 is SGHDT and CDR2 is YYEEEE. The CDR3 here is CASSLTSGGTFYNEQFF. The DNA of the CDR3 is TGTGCCAGCAGCCTAACTAGCGGGGGAACGTTCTACAATGAGCAGTTCTTC.

This chain links TRBV7-2 with TRBJ1-2; D is uncertain. V was clipped by 1 base and J by 4 bases, with 7 bases between them. There are 13 residues in the CDR3. Germline CDR1 is SGHTA and CDR2 is FQGNSA. The CDR3 loop is CASSLVGVYGYTF. CDR3 nucleotide sequence: TGTGCCAGCAGCTTAGTGGGAGTCTATGGCTACACCTTC.

The V gene is TRBV7-3, the J gene TRBJ1-1, with 7 nucleotides matching TRBD1. Germline CDR1 is SGHTA and CDR2 is FQGTGA. CDR3 size: 14 residues. The V gene end was trimmed by 5 bases and the J gene end by 5 bases; junction bases not matched to a gene: 8. The CDR3 region has the DNA TGTGCCAGCAGCGCCCGGGACAGTCCTACTGAAGCTTTCTTT. It codes for CASSARDSPTEAFF.